This T cell receptor (beta chain) originates from a study of blood T cell repertoires in COVID-19. Measured with immunoSEQ multiplex PCR; TCRdb has only the in-frame clones, and not every one. The sample gives fewer than 250,000 clones, over 80% of which show up once; 5.5% to 7.5% is in the top ten. CDR3 size: 18 residues. After removal of 5 bases from V and 2 bases from J, the junction contained 9 bases not matched to a gene. Per the germline V gene, CDR1 is MDHEN and CDR2 is SYDVKM. Participants were placed into cohorts based on the clinical history they reported. This sequence joins TRBV28 and TRBJ2-6, with TRBD1 matching 10 bases. The sequence derives from a woman in her forties who had recovered from COVID-19. Sequenced input: PBMCs or T cells enriched from blood (not recorded which). DNA for the CDR3: TGTGCCAGCAGTACCCGACAGGGGGCTAGGCCTGGGGCCAACGTCCTGACTTTC. Translation gives CASSTRQGARPGANVLTF.